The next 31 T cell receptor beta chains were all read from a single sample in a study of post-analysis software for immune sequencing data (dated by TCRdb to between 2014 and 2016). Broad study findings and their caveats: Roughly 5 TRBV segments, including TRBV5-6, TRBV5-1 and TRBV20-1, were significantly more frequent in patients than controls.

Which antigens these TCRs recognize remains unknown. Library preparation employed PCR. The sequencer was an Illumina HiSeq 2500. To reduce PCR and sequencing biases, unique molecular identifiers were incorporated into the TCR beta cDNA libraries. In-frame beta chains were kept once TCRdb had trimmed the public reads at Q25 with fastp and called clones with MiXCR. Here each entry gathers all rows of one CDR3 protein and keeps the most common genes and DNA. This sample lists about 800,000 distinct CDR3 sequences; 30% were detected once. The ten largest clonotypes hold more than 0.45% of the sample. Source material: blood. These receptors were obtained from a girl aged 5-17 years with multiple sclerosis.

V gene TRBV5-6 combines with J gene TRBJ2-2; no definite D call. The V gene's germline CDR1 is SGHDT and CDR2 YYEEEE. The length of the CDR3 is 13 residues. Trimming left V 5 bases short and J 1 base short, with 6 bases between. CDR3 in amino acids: CASRLMNTGELFF. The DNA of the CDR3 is TGTGCCAGCAGGCTAATGAACACCGGGGAGCTGTTTTTT.

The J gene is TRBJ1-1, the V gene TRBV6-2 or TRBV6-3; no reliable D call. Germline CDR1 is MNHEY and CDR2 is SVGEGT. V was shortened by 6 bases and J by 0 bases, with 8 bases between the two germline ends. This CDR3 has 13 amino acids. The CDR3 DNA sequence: TGTGCCAGCAGAAGGTTCTTGAACACTGAAGCTTTCTTT. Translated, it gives CASRRFLNTEAFF.

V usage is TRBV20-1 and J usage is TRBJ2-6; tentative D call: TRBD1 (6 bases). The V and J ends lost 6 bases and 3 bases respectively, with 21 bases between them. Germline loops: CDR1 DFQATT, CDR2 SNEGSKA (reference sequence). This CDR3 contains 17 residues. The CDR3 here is CSATKGTRGFGANVLTF. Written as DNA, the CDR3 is TGCAGTGCCACCAAGGGGACAAGGGGCTTTGGGGCCAACGTCCTGACTTTC.

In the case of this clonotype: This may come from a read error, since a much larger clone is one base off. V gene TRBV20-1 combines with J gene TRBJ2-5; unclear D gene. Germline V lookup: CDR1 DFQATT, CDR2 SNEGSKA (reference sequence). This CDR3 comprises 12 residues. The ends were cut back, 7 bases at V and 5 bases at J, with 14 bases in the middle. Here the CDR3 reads CSVGIVGETQYF. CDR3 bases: TGCAGTGTTGGCATCGTGGGGGAGACCCAGTACTTC.

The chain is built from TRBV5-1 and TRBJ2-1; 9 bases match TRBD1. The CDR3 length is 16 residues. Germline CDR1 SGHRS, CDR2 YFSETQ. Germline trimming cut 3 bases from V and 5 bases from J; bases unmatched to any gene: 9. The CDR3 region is CASSSWTGVGHNEQFF. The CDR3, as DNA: TGCGCCAGCAGCTCGTGGACAGGGGTCGGACACAATGAGCAGTTCTTC.

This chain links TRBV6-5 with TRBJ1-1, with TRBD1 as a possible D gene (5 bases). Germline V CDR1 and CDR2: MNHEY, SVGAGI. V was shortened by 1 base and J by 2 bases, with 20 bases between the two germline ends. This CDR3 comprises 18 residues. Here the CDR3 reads CASSYLPGYRVVNTEAFF. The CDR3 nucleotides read TGTGCCAGCAGTTACTTACCAGGGTATCGGGTAGTTAACACTGAAGCTTTCTTT.

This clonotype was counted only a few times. The CDR3 spells CSGLRGGSEKLFF. The CDR3, as DNA: TGCAGCGGCCTGAGGGGGGGCAGTGAAAAACTGTTTTTT. V gene TRBV29-1 combines with J gene TRBJ1-4, with D tentatively TRBD1 (6 bases). The CDR3 covers 13 residues. V lost 7 bases and J lost 7, with 16 bases in between. The germline CDR1 and CDR2 sequences are SQVTM and ANQGSEA. The full variable domain, its missing parts supplied by reference TRBV29-1 and TRBJ1-4, is SAVISQKPSRDICQRGTSLTIQCQVDSQVTMMFWYRQQPGQSLTLIATANQGSEATYESGFVIDKFPISRPNLTFSTLTVSNMSPEDSSIYLCSGLRGGSEKLFFGSGTQLSVL.

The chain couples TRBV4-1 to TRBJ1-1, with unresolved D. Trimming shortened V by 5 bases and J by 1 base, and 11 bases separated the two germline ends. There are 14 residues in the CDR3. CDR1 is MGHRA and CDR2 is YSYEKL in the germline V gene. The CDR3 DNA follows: TGCGCCAGCAGCTACAGCGCAACGAACACTGAAGCTTTCTTT. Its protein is CASSYSATNTEAFF.

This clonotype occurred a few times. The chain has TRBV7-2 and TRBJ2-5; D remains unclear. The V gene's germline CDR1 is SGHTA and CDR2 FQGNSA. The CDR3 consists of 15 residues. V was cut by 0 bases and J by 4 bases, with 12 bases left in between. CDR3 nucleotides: TGTGCCAGCAGCTTAGCCACCCTGGTGCTAGAGACCCAGTACTTC. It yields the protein CASSLATLVLETQYF.

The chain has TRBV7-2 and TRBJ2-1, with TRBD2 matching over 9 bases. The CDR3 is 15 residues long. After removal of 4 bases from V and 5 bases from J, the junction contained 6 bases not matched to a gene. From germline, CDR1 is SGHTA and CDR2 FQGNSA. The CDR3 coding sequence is TGTGCCAGCAGCTACTCTAGCGGGGTGAACAATGAGCAGTTCTTC. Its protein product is CASSYSSGVNNEQFF.

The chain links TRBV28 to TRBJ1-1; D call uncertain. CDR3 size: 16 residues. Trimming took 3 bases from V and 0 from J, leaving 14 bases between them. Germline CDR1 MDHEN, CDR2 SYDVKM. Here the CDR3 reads CASSLVSTFMNTEAFF. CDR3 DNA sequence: TGTGCCAGCAGTTTGGTCTCTACGTTCATGAACACTGAAGCTTTCTTT.

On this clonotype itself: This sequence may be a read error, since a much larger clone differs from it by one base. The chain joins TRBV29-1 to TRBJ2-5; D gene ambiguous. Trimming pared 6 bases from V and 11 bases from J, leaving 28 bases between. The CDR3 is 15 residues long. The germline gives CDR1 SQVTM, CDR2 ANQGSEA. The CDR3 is CSVGMGGPSSYKQYF. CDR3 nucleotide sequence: TGCAGCGTGGGAATGGGCGGACCATCATCCTACAAGCAGTACTTC. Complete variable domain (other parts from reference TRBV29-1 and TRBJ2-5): SAVISQKPSRDICQRGTSLTIQCQVDSQVTMMFWYRQQPGQSLTLIATANQGSEATYESGFVIDKFPISRPNLTFSTLTVSNMSPEDSSIYLCSVGMGGPSSYKQYFGPGTRLLVL.

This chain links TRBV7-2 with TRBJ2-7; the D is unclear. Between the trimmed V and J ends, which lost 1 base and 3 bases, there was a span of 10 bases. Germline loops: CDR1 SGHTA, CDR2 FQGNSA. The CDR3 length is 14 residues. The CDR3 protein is CASSLGATHYEQYF. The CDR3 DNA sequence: TGTGCCAGCAGCTTAGGGGCTACCCACTACGAGCAGTACTTC.

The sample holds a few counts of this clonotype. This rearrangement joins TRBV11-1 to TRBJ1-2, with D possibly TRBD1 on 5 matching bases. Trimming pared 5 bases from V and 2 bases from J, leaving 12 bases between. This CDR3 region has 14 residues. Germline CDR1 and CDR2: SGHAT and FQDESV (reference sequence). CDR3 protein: CASSPGTENYGYTF. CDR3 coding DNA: TGTGCCAGCAGCCCGGGGACGGAGAACTATGGCTACACCTTC.

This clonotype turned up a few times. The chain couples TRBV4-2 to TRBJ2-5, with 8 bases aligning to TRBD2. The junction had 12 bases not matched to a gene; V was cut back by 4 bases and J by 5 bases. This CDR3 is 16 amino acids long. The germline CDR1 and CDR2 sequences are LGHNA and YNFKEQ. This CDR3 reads CASSPLPGLVGETQYF. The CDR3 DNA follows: TGTGCCAGCAGCCCCCTCCCGGGACTAGTCGGGGAGACCCAGTACTTC.

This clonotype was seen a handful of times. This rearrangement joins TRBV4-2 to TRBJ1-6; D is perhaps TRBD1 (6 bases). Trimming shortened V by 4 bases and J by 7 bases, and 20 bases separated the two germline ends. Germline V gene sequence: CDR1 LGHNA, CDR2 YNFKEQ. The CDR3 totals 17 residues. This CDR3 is CASSPRGGSARNSPLHF. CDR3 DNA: TGTGCCAGCAGCCCGCGAGGGGGAAGTGCAAGGAATTCACCCCTCCACTTT.

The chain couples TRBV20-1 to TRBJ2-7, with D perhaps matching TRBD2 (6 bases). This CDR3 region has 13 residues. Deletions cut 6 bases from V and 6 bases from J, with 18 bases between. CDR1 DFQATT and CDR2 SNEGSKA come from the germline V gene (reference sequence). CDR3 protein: CSAPGGGAVEQYF. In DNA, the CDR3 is TGCAGTGCCCCCGGCGGAGGGGCAGTCGAGCAGTACTTC.

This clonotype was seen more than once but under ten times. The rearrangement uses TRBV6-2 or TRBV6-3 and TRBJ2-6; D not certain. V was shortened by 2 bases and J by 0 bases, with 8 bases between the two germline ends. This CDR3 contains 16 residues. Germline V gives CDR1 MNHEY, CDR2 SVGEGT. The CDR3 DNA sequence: TGTGCCAGCAGTTACCTCGCAGACTCTGGGGCCAACGTCCTGACTTTC. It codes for CASSYLADSGANVLTF.

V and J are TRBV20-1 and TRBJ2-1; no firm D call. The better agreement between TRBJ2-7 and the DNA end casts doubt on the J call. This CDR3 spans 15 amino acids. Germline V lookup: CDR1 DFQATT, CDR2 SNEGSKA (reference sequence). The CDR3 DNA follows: TGCAGTGCTAGAGATCCTTGGGCGGTTTACAATGAGCAGTACTTC. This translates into CSARDPWAVYNEQYF.

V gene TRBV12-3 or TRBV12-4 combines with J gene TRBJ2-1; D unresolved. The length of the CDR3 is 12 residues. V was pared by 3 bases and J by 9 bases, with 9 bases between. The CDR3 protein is CASSFSSTEQFF. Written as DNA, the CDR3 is TGTGCCAGCAGTTTTTCGAGCACTGAGCAGTTCTTC.

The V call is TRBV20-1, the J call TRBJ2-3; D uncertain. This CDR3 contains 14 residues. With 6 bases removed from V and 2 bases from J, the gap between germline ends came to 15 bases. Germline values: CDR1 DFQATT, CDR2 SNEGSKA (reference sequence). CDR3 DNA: TGCAGTGCCCATCAACCGGGCCCCACAGATACGCAGTATTTT. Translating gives CSAHQPGPTDTQYF.

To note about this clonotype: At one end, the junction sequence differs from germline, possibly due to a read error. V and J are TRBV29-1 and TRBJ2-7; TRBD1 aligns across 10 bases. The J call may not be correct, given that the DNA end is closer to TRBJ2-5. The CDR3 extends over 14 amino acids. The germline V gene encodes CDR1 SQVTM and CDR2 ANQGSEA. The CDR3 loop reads CSVTGGLDQETQYF. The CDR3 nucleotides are TGCAGCGTGACAGGGGGCCTTGACCAGGAGACCCAGTACTTC.

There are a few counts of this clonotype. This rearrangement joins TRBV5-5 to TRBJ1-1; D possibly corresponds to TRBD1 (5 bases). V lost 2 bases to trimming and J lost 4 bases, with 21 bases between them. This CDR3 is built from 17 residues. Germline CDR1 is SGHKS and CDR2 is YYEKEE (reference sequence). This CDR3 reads CASSFRGRAGSGTEAFF. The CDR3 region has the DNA TGTGCCAGCAGCTTCCGAGGCAGGGCGGGTTCAGGCACTGAAGCTTTCTTT. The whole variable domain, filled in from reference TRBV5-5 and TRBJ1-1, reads DAGVTQSPTHLIKTRGQQVTLRCSPISGHKSVSWYQQVLGQGPQFIFQYYEKEERGRGNFPDRFSARQFPNYSSELNVNALLLGDSALYLCASSFRGRAGSGTEAFFGQGTRLTVV.

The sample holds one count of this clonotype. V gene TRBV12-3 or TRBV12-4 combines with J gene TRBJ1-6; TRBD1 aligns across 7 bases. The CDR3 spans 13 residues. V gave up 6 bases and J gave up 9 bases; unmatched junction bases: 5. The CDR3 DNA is TGTGCCAGCAGCAAAGGGACAGCTTCACCCCTCCACTTT. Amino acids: CASSKGTASPLHF.

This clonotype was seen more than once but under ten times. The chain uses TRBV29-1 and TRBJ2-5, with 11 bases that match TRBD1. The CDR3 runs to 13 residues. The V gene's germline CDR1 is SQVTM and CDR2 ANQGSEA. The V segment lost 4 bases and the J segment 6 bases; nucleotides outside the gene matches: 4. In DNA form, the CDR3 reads TGCAGCGTTGGGTGGACAGGGGGCCAGACCCAGTACTTC. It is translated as CSVGWTGGQTQYF. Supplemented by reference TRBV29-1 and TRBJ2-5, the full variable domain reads SAVISQKPSRDICQRGTSLTIQCQVDSQVTMMFWYRQQPGQSLTLIATANQGSEATYESGFVIDKFPISRPNLTFSTLTVSNMSPEDSSIYLCSVGWTGGQTQYFGPGTRLLVL.

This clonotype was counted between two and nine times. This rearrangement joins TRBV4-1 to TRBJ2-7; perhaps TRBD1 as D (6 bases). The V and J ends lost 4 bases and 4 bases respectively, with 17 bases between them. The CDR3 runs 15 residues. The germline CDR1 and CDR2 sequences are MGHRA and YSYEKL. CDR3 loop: CASSPGHGPEYEQYF. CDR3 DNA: TGCGCCAGCAGCCCGGGACACGGACCTGAATACGAGCAGTACTTC.

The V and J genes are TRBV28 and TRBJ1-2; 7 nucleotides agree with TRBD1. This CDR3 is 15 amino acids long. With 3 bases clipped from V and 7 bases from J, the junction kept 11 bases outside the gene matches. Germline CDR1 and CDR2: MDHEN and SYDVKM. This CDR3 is CASSLGTAFWGGYTF. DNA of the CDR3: TGTGCCAGCAGTTTGGGGACAGCGTTTTGGGGTGGCTACACCTTC.

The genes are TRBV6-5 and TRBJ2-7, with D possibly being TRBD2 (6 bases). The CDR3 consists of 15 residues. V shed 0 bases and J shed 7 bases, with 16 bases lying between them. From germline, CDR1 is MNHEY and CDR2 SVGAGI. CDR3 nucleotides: TGTGCCAGCAGTTACTCGGCCGGGAGCTACAATGAGCAGTACTTC. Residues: CASSYSAGSYNEQYF.

CDR3 sequence: CASSLGNRGDPGYTF. DNA of the CDR3: TGCGCCAGCAGCTTGGGAAACAGGGGGGACCCTGGCTACACCTTC. The J gene is TRBJ1-2, the V gene TRBV5-1; 8 bases align to TRBD1. Germline CDR1 reads SGHRS; CDR2 reads YFSETQ. Unmatched junction bases numbered 8, after V lost 0 bases and J lost 7 bases. The CDR3 is made up of 15 amino acids.

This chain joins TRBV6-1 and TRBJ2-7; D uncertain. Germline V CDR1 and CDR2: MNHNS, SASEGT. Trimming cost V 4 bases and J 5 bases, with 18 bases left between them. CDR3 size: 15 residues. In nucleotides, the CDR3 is TGTGCCAGCAGTGCCCGTGGGTGGGCCCCTGACGAGCAGTACTTC. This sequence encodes CASSARGWAPDEQYF.

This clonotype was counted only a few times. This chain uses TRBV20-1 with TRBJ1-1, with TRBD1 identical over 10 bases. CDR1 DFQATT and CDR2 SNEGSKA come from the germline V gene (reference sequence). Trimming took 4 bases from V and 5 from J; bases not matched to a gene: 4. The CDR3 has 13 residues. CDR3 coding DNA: TGCAGTGCTAAGACAGGGGGCCATACTGAAGCTTTCTTT. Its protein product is CSAKTGGHTEAFF.